Each of the 32 T cell receptor beta chains below was sequenced from the same sample in a study of T cells expressing NK-cell markers. TCRdb re-called the 5' RACE reads and gives one entry per CDR3 protein, without DNA. The sample holds 200,000 to 300,000 distinct CDR3 sequences. The sequenced material came from blood T cells: a sorted CD56 or NKG2C T cell subset, CD4+ or CD8+ T cells, or bulk PBMC T cells (not recorded which). All receptors derive from a woman between 18 and 70 years old in good health.

The genes are TRBV3-1 and TRBJ1-1; TCRdb lists TRBD1, though no DNA is available to test this call. Germline V gene sequence: CDR1 LGHDT, CDR2 YNNKEL (reference sequence). The CDR3 extends over 14 amino acids. CDR3 in amino acids: CASSQEGGNTEAFF.

The rearrangement links TRBV7-2 to TRBJ1-2. The CDR3 is made up of 11 amino acids. Per germline, CDR1 SGHTA and CDR2 FQGNSA. CDR3 amino acids: CASSIGWSYTF.

The rearrangement uses TRBV5-1 and TRBJ2-4; TCRdb's assignment of TRBD1 cannot be checked, as there is no DNA. The germline V gene has CDR1 SGHRS and CDR2 YFSETQ. The CDR3 is 15 residues long. CDR3 amino acids: CASSRTGAIGNIQYF.

The chain is built from TRBV7-3 and TRBJ2-2. The germline CDR1 and CDR2 sequences are SGHTA and FQGTGA. The CDR3 loop spans 16 amino acids. The CDR3: CASSLRFTPNTGELFF.

The chain couples TRBV5-5 to TRBJ2-5; the D call from TCRdb, TRBD1, cannot be confirmed without DNA. CDR1 and CDR2 from the germline V gene are SGHKS and YYEKEE (reference sequence). The CDR3 has 12 amino acids. This chain's CDR3 is CASSLAGQTPLF. Together with reference TRBV5-5 and TRBJ2-5, the CDR3 gives the full variable domain: DAGVTQSPTHLIKTRGQQVTLRCSPISGHKSVSWYQQVLGQGPQFIFQYYEKEERGRGNFPDRFSARQFPNYSSELNVNALLLGDSALYLCASSLAGQTPLFGPGTRLLVL.

The chain combines TRBV20-1 with TRBJ2-2. Germline CDR1 reads DFQATT; CDR2 reads SNEGSKA (reference sequence). The CDR3 length is 14 residues. The CDR3 loop reads CSARVPENTGELFF.

J is TRBJ1-2 and V is TRBV7-9; TCRdb's D gene call, TRBD1, goes unchecked for lack of DNA. Germline V gives CDR1 SEHNR, CDR2 FQNEAQ (reference sequence). The CDR3 totals 14 residues. The chain's CDR3 is CASSNGPVPSGYTF.

This rearrangement joins TRBV5-1 to TRBJ1-1. The germline V gene has CDR1 SGHRS and CDR2 YFSETQ. The CDR3 runs 13 residues. The CDR3 sequence is CASSIGHGAEAFF.

The rearrangement uses TRBV20-1 and TRBJ1-6; the TCRdb call, TRBD1, lacks DNA for checking. There are 16 residues in the CDR3. Germline assignment: CDR1 DFQATT and CDR2 SNEGSKA (reference sequence). CDR3 in amino acids: CSARDARSGQNSPLHF.

This chain links TRBV7-2 with TRBJ1-1. The CDR3 consists of 13 residues. Germline CDR1 SGHTA, CDR2 FQGNSA. CDR3 sequence: CASSSGMNTEAFF.

The rearrangement joins TRBV20-1 to TRBJ2-7; TCRdb lists TRBD2, though no DNA is available to test this call. The CDR3 is made up of 13 amino acids. CDR1 DFQATT and CDR2 SNEGSKA come from the germline V gene (reference sequence). CDR3: CSAGLAGAYEQYF.

This chain connects TRBV27 to TRBJ2-4; without DNA, the TCRdb call of TRBD1 cannot be checked. This CDR3 contains 13 residues. Germline V lookup: CDR1 MNHEY, CDR2 SMNVEV (reference sequence). CDR3 in amino acids: CASSLGAENIQYF.

This sequence joins TRBV4-1 and TRBJ1-5; TCRdb's D call of TRBD1 is untestable without DNA. Germline V gene data show CDR1 as MGHRA and CDR2 as YSYEKL. The CDR3 has 17 amino acids. CDR3 residues: CASSQDGTGRDNQPQHF.

The chain employs TRBV5-1 and TRBJ2-3. Germline-derived CDR1 and CDR2 are SGHRS and YFSETQ. CDR3 size: 15 residues. Here the CDR3 reads CASSSGGHLVDTQYF.

This rearrangement joins TRBV7-2 to TRBJ2-3; TCRdb lists TRBD1, though no DNA is available to test this call. Germline V lookup: CDR1 SGHTA, CDR2 FQGNSA. The CDR3 consists of 14 residues. CDR3 sequence: CASGLPPRTDTQYF.

The genes are TRBV20-1 and TRBJ2-5; TCRdb returns TRBD1, unconfirmable since there is no DNA. The CDR3 is 18 amino acids. CDR1 is DFQATT and CDR2 is SNEGSKA in the germline V gene (reference sequence). The chain's CDR3 is CSAIMPFGRGSIQETQYF.

The chain couples TRBV20-1 to TRBJ2-1; absent DNA, TCRdb's TRBD1 call cannot be checked. The germline gives CDR1 DFQATT, CDR2 SNEGSKA (reference sequence). The CDR3 sequence is 13 residues long. This CDR3 reads CSAREWKGSEQFF.

The chain is built from TRBV7-2 and TRBJ1-2; TCRdb calls TRBD1, which cannot be checked without DNA. The CDR3 consists of 15 residues. The V gene's germline CDR1 is SGHTA and CDR2 FQGNSA. CDR3 region: CASSLDPLGQGGYTF.

The V call is TRBV6-2 or TRBV6-3, the J call TRBJ1-2; TCRdb gives TRBD1 as the D gene, but with no DNA this cannot be confirmed. This CDR3 has 15 amino acids. Germline loops: CDR1 MNHEY, CDR2 SVGEGT. CDR3 sequence: CASSFNRGPNYGYTF.

V and J are TRBV9 and TRBJ1-3. The CDR3 spans 16 residues. The V gene's germline CDR1 is SGDLS and CDR2 YYNGEE. CDR3 protein: CASSDQGTAAGNTIYF.

The chain combines TRBV7-7 with TRBJ2-1. The CDR3 is 15 amino acids. Germline assignment: CDR1 SSHAT and CDR2 FNYEAQ (reference sequence). CDR3 loop: CASSLGANSYNEQFF. The complete variable domain, with remaining parts taken from reference TRBV7-7 and TRBJ2-1, reads GAGVSQSPRYKVTKRGQDVTLRCDPISSHATLYWYQQALGQGPEFLTYFNYEAQPDKSGLPSDRFSAERPEGSISTLTIQRTEQRDSAMYRCASSLGANSYNEQFFGPGTRLTVL.

This chain uses TRBV29-1 with TRBJ2-1; TCRdb's D call, TRBD2, is unchecked because there is no DNA. The CDR3 consists of 13 residues. Germline V CDR1 and CDR2: SQVTM, ANQGSEA. The CDR3 is CSAGLAGGNEQFF.

V is TRBV6-5 and J is TRBJ1-5; TCRdb calls TRBD1, which cannot be checked without DNA. The CDR3 runs 17 residues. The germline V gene has CDR1 MNHEY and CDR2 SVGAGI. The chain's CDR3 is CASSYSGQGYGNQPQHF.

V is TRBV30 and J is TRBJ1-1. This CDR3 has 14 residues. Germline-derived CDR1 and CDR2 are GTSNPN and SVGIG (reference sequence). The CDR3 loop reads CAWGLLSGYTEAFF.

The chain carries TRBV29-1 and TRBJ2-1. The CDR3 has 13 residues. Germline V gene sequence: CDR1 SQVTM, CDR2 ANQGSEA. The CDR3 region is CSAQPNIYNEQFF.

The rearrangement links TRBV5-1 to TRBJ2-2. The V gene's germline CDR1 is SGHRS and CDR2 YFSETQ. This CDR3 contains 15 residues. The CDR3 loop is CASSLASGHTGELFF.

The chain employs TRBV18 and TRBJ2-5. Germline V gene lookup returns CDR1 KGHSH and CDR2 LQKENI. The CDR3 loop spans 13 amino acids. The chain's CDR3 is CASSPNLQETQYF.

The rearrangement links TRBV7-2 to TRBJ2-1; the TCRdb call, TRBD1, lacks DNA for checking. This CDR3 region has 14 residues. Germline CDR1 SGHTA, CDR2 FQGNSA. The chain's CDR3 is CAAQTGPGANEQFF.

The CDR3 spells CAIGQGGETQYF. The chain links TRBV10-3 to TRBJ2-5; TCRdb's D call of TRBD1 is untestable without DNA. This CDR3 spans 12 amino acids. Germline CDR1 is ENHRY and CDR2 is SYGVKD.

The chain uses TRBV11-2 and TRBJ2-1; the TCRdb call, TRBD1, lacks DNA for checking. CDR1 and CDR2 (germline): SGHAT, FQNNGV. The CDR3 contains 15 residues. The chain's CDR3 is CASSLTPLRADEQFF. Using reference TRBV11-2 and TRBJ2-1 for the parts outside the CDR3, the full variable domain is EAGVAQSPRYKIIEKRQSVAFWCNPISGHATLYWYQQILGQGPKLLIQFQNNGVVDDSQLPKDRFSAERLKGVDSTLKIQPAKLEDSAVYLCASSLTPLRADEQFFGPGTRLTVL.

The V gene is TRBV12-3 or TRBV12-4, the J gene TRBJ2-6. The CDR3 contains 13 residues. The CDR3 loop reads CASSKWGANVLTF.

The chain carries TRBV20-1 and TRBJ1-5; TCRdb proposes TRBD1, but this gene call is untestable without DNA. The germline gives CDR1 DFQATT, CDR2 SNEGSKA (reference sequence). CDR3 length: 13 amino acids. CDR3 region: CSAIIQGNQPQHF.